Below are 17 T cell receptor beta chains sequenced from a single sample in a study of siplizumab effects on memory and regulatory T cells. Only in-frame clones appear in the TCRdb table, and some are missing; sequencing was by immunoSEQ multiplex PCR. The data show about 10,000 clones, about half seen once. For about 6 days at 37°C, the mixed lymphocyte reaction cells were kept in coculture. Antigens of these TCRs are unknown. Material: CFSE-low (dividing) CD4+ T cells sorted from an allogeneic mixed lymphocyte reaction. The source is a human donor in good health; the cells came from an allogeneic mixed lymphocyte reaction.

The chain links TRBV5-6 to TRBJ1-5; D is perhaps TRBD1 (5 bases). Trimming removed 0 bases from V and 0 bases from J, with 19 bases in between. Germline lookup yields CDR1 SGHDT and CDR2 YYEEEE. This CDR3 is built from 19 residues. The CDR3: CASSLGRGPGMYSNQPQHF. In nucleotides, the CDR3 is TGTGCCAGCAGCTTGGGCCGGGGACCGGGAATGTATAGCAATCAGCCCCAGCATTTT.

The gene calls are TRBV14 and TRBJ2-2; 8 bases line up with TRBD1. V was clipped by 4 bases and J by 5 bases; unmatched bases: 9. CDR1 and CDR2 from the germline V gene are SGHDN and FVKESK. There are 16 residues in the CDR3. CDR3 sequence reads: CASSLLGQGRTGELFF. The DNA of the CDR3 is TGTGCCAGCAGCCTTCTCGGACAGGGTCGGACCGGGGAGCTGTTTTTT.

The chain is built from TRBV18 and TRBJ1-2; maybe TRBD1 (5 bases). The germline V gene has CDR1 KGHSH and CDR2 LQKENI. The V and J ends lost 3 bases and 8 bases respectively, with 19 bases between them. There are 15 residues in the CDR3. CDR3 sequence reads: CASSPDGTERSGYTF. The CDR3 DNA follows: TGTGCCAGCTCACCCGACGGGACGGAGAGGTCCGGCTACACCTTC.

The genes are TRBV13 and TRBJ1-2; 8 bases map to TRBD1. Per germline, CDR1 PRHDT and CDR2 FYEKMQ (reference sequence). The V gene end was trimmed by 0 bases and the J gene end by 6 bases; junction bases not matched to a gene: 9. This CDR3 comprises 16 residues. CDR3 sequence reads: CASSLGNGQGAHGYTF. Written as DNA, the CDR3 is TGTGCCAGCAGCTTAGGTAACGGACAGGGAGCCCATGGCTACACCTTC.

This chain uses TRBV6-5 with TRBJ2-2; D is unresolved. V lost 7 bases and J 7 bases, leaving 16 bases between the germline ends. Germline assignment: CDR1 MNHEY and CDR2 SVGAGI. The CDR3 consists of 14 residues. Here the CDR3 DNA reads TGTGCCAGCAAGACGGTAAGGGCGGACGGGGAGCTGTTTTTT. It codes for CASKTVRADGELFF.

The rearrangement links TRBV28 to TRBJ2-7; 9 bases line up with TRBD2. From germline, CDR1 is MDHEN and CDR2 SYDVKM. This CDR3 has 14 residues. V was clipped by 4 bases and J by 3 bases; unmatched bases: 4. The CDR3 spells CASSSGTSYYEQYF. The CDR3 DNA sequence: TGTGCCAGCAGTTCGGGGACTAGCTACTACGAGCAGTACTTC.

By frequency in the sample, this clone is medium-sized (0.01 to 0.1%). The chain carries TRBV19 and TRBJ2-5; 8 nucleotides match TRBD1. The V segment lost 4 bases and the J segment 5 bases; nucleotides outside the gene matches: 0. Germline V CDR1 and CDR2: LNHDA, SQIVND (reference sequence). This CDR3 spans 12 amino acids. The CDR3 here is CASSRTGETQYF. In DNA form, the CDR3 reads TGTGCCAGTAGTAGGACAGGGGAGACCCAGTACTTC.

J is TRBJ2-3 and V is TRBV7-9; the D gene is possibly TRBD2 (6 bases). The V end lost 2 bases, the J end lost 2 bases, and 17 bases lay between the germline ends. Germline lookup yields CDR1 SEHNR and CDR2 FQNEAQ (reference sequence). The CDR3 loop spans 17 amino acids. CDR3 DNA: TGTGCCAGCAGCTTATACACGGGAGTGGGGGTCACAGATACGCAGTATTTT. Its translation is CASSLYTGVGVTDTQYF.

This sequence joins TRBV9 and TRBJ2-5; D unclear. V lost 4 bases and J 1 base, leaving 11 bases between the germline ends. Germline V CDR1 and CDR2: SGDLS, YYNGEE. The CDR3 is made up of 14 amino acids. The CDR3 bases are TGTGCCAGCAGCCCTCTAGGGCGCCAAGAGACCCAGTACTTC. Protein sequence: CASSPLGRQETQYF.

CDR3 sequence (DNA): TGTGCCAGCAGCCGTCAGCGGAATCAGCCCCAGCATTTT. Its translation: CASSRQRNQPQHF. The chain is built from TRBV7-2 and TRBJ1-5; no clear D. This CDR3 comprises 13 residues. Trimming stripped 5 bases from V and 4 bases from J, with 9 bases between. The germline V gene has CDR1 SGHTA and CDR2 FQGNSA.

The chain recombines TRBV5-1 with TRBJ1-2; no clear D. Germline V CDR1 and CDR2: SGHRS, YFSETQ. V gave up 3 bases and J gave up 0 bases, with 6 bases separating them. The CDR3 consists of 13 residues. The CDR3 DNA follows: TGCGCCAGCAGCTCTGTGACTAACTATGGCTACACCTTC. This codes for CASSSVTNYGYTF.

The rearrangement joins TRBV7-3 to TRBJ2-1, with 7 bases aligning to TRBD1. The CDR3 covers 14 residues. After removal of 5 bases from V and 6 bases from J, the junction contained 7 bases not matched to a gene. The V gene's germline CDR1 is SGHTA and CDR2 FQGTGA. The CDR3 spells CASSRDRRPNEQFF. In DNA form, the CDR3 reads TGTGCCAGCAGCCGGGACAGACGTCCCAATGAGCAGTTCTTC.

This chain joins TRBV7-2 and TRBJ2-2, with a possible D match to TRBD1 (6 bases). The CDR3 sequence is 16 residues long. Trimming removed 5 bases at V and 0 bases at J, with 13 bases between. CDR1 is SGHTA and CDR2 is FQGNSA in the germline V gene. The CDR3 DNA follows: TGTGCCAGCAGCCAAAATGGACAGCCGAACACCGGGGAGCTGTTTTTT. As protein: CASSQNGQPNTGELFF.

By sample fraction, this clone is medium-sized. This rearrangement joins TRBV5-4 to TRBJ2-3, with TRBD2 matching 9 bases. CDR1 and CDR2 (germline): SGHNT, YYREEE (reference sequence). Germline trimming cut 5 bases from V and 5 bases from J; bases unmatched to any gene: 12. This CDR3 is 16 amino acids long. The CDR3 reads CASRRDLAGREDTQYF. CDR3 coding DNA: TGTGCCAGCAGGCGGGACCTAGCGGGAAGGGAAGATACGCAGTATTTT.

The table lists this clone with a few counts. The chain uses TRBV18 and TRBJ1-1; a possible D gene is TRBD1 (5 bases). In germline, CDR1 is KGHSH, CDR2 LQKENI. The V end lost 1 base, the J end lost 1 base, and 10 bases lay between the germline ends. The CDR3 has 15 amino acids. CDR3 region: CASSPQSTANTEAFF. In DNA form, the CDR3 reads TGTGCCAGCTCACCACAATCGACAGCGAACACTGAAGCTTTCTTT.

The chain is built from TRBV4-2 and TRBJ2-7; 9 nucleotides agree with TRBD1. Losses at the gene ends were 5 bases for V and 4 bases for J; bases not matched to a gene: 3. In germline, CDR1 is LGHNA, CDR2 YNFKEQ. The CDR3 consists of 13 residues. The CDR3 DNA follows: TGTGCCAGCAGCAGACAGGGGGTTTACGAGCAGTACTTC. It translates to CASSRQGVYEQYF.

This clone was detected a few times. The CDR3 bases are TGTGCCAGCTCACCCCGTGAGAAGGACGAGCAGTACTTC. This sequence encodes CASSPREKDEQYF. The V gene is TRBV18, the J gene TRBJ2-7; D gene unclear. The germline V and J ends were trimmed by 3 bases and 5 bases, with 11 bases remaining between them. CDR1 is KGHSH and CDR2 is LQKENI in the germline V gene. This CDR3 has 13 amino acids. Combining the CDR3 with reference TRBV18 and TRBJ2-7 gives the whole variable domain NAGVMQNPRHLVRRRGQEARLRCSPMKGHSHVYWYRQLPEEGLKFMVYLQKENIIDESGMPKERFSAEFPKEGPSILRIQQVVRGDSAAYFCASSPREKDEQYFGPGTRLTVT.